This T cell receptor (beta chain) was sequenced for a study of untreated major depressive disorder. Study-level results: CD4+ T cells from depressed patients used TRBV05-01 (Vbeta 5.1) more often than controls. In every subject, the five largest TRBV05-01 clones were private.

Every participant had European ancestry. Excluded: major illness, comorbidity, regular medication, drug use, over 100 g alcohol weekly. Enrichment usually gave about 95% pure CD4+ T cells. This clone was counted once. Its target is unknown. The CDR3 runs 17 residues. Trimming cost V 3 bases and J 0 bases; bases outside gene matches: 8. Germline V CDR1 and CDR2: SGHDT, YYEEEE. Sequencing was performed with immunoSEQ multiplex PCR; in TCRdb, only in-frame clones are kept and a portion is missing. The profile shows roughly 25,000 clones, about 89% of them singletons. The clonotype originates from a woman aged 25-40 years with major depressive disorder. Sequencing input: CD4+ T cells from PBMCs. V is TRBV5-6 and J is TRBJ2-3, with 9 bases fitting TRBD1. DNA of the CDR3: TGTGCCAGCAGCTCGAGTTACAGGGGGCACAGCACAGATACGCAGTATTTT. Its protein product is CASSSSYRGHSTDTQYF.